This T cell receptor (beta chain) was recovered during a study of regulatory T cells in long-lasting Graves disease listed by TCRdb under 2021. As for the study more broadly: Antithyroid drugs had been taken for less than 3 months by newly diagnosed Graves' disease patients. This study used TCR sequencing and RNA sequencing of peripheral blood to compare persistent Graves' disease patients against newly diagnosed Graves' disease patients. The study was conducted in China and was registered as a clinical trial. A total of approximately 35 samples underwent TCR sequencing: about 13 from persistent and about 20 from newly diagnosed Graves' disease patients. Summary of the overall study and its limitations: As a limitation, the authors acknowledged that the small sample size may reduce accuracy. More public clonotypes were shared among persistent patients (roughly 2,700) than among newly diagnosed patients (966). TRBV28, TRBJ1-2 and TRBJ2-5 were preferentially used in persistent disease, while TRBV20-1 and TRBJ2-1 were favored in newly diagnosed disease. Only the TCR beta chain was sequenced and analyzed. The study examined only peripheral blood because the primary lesion, thyroid tissue, could not be accessed. Compared with newly diagnosed patients, patients with persistent Graves' disease had lower TCR Shannon entropy and fewer highly expanded clones, which suggests clonal expansion.

This clonotype was seen a few times. The antigen it recognizes is unknown. Per-nucleotide qualities are absent, and no much larger clonotype sits a single base away. The intended sense of this specimen's time point label: newly diagnosed GD, antithyroid drugs for less than 3 months. For both TCR sequencing and RNA sequencing, RNA was extracted from PBMCs in TRIzol. The diagnosis of Graves' disease followed American Thyroid Association guidelines. Patients for the study were recruited at an endocrinology department in Xi'an, China. From each patient, about 9 milliliters of peripheral blood was collected into an EDTA anticoagulant tube. Ficoll Paque Plus density gradient separation was used to isolate PBMCs, and no additional T cell sorting was done. An Agilent 2100 Bioanalyzer and agarose gel were used to check RNA quality, and a NanoDrop 2000 was used to measure RNA concentration. Cut back by 1 base and 9 bases, the V and J ends lie 16 bases apart. CDR1 and CDR2, looked up from the germline V gene, are SGHNT and YENEEA. Taken from cysteine to phenylalanine, the CDR3 has 15 residues. This entry keeps only the CDR3 DNA: 45 bases, framed from base 1.

The library was obtained by multiplex PCR. This sample was sequenced with an Illumina HiSeq 4000. To build TCR beta libraries, CDR3 regions were amplified by Arm-PCR using iRepertoire HTBI primers. Before sequencing, the PCR products went through gel purification. Under the source paper's analysis protocol: Gene usage analysis of CDR3 amino acid clonotypes used the approximately 62 TRBV and fewer than 15 TRBJ segments found across samples. Filtered high-quality paired reads were merged into contigs using COPE and FqMerger. BLAST was used to align contigs to IMGT TRBV, TRBD and TRBJ reference genes, with CDR3 defined following IMGT. Highly expanded clones were defined as clonotypes with a frequency above 0.1%. Shannon entropy was used to measure repertoire diversity, and the Gini coefficient was used to measure V-J evenness. Public clonotypes were defined as clonotypes shared by more than one individual. The public reads were reprocessed in TCRdb via fastp at Q25 and MiXCR, keeping in-frame beta chains. Each CDR3 protein appears once, grouped with its most common genes and DNA. The V and J calls and clone size are TCRdb's, not the authors'. Within this sample are approximately 480,000 distinct CDR3 sequences, with about a sixth of them counted one time only. 10% to 15% of the sample belongs to the ten largest clones.

These same data were also listed under a study on T cells in Graves' hyperthyroidism and ophthalmopathy. The second publication reports: Graves' hyperthyroidism was defined as stable when no progression to ophthalmopathy occurred over 18 months of follow-up. Hyperthyroidism patients were newly diagnosed, with disease duration under 2 months, and aged 18 to 65 years. Any patient with an uncontrolled infection, another autoimmune disease, pregnancy or lactation was excluded. Diagnoses were based on clinical symptoms, serum thyroxine and TRAb, thyroid ultrasound and orbital computed tomography. A first-round RT-PCR of the TCR CDR3 used the HTBI primer set with the Qiagen OneStep RT-PCR kit. Most expanded thyroid clonotypes (frequency above 0.001) were also detected in blood, suggesting blood repertoires may reflect thyroid immune responses. In cross-validation, a model built on a 13 V-J signature told ophthalmopathy apart from stable hyperthyroidism with under 90% sensitivity and around 83% specificity, and in testing the same model reached 80%/75%. In validation, progression to ophthalmopathy was predicted by the model with 65% to 71% sensitivity and 72.22% specificity, a median of roughly 6 months before onset. To identify distinguishing TCR V-J signatures, a discovery cohort of around 98 patients was used, comprising 43 with Graves' ophthalmopathy and some 60 with stable Graves' hyperthyroidism. Prospective prediction of ophthalmopathy was tested in an independent validation cohort of some 19 hyperthyroidism patients and 17 patients who later progressed to ophthalmopathy. The approximately 100 discovery patients were divided at random into training and test sets in a 7:3 ratio. The study also compared thyroid tissue and blood T-cell repertoires from over 5 Graves' hyperthyroidism patients. After blood sampling, hyperthyroidism patients were treated with methimazole at a starting dose of 30 mg daily, and ophthalmopathy patients were treated with high-dose intravenous methylprednisolone. Libraries were constructed in a second round of multiplex PCR, after which size selection and purification were carried out. The libraries were sequenced on an Illumina HiSeq2000 using paired-end 100 bp reads. Raw data were processed with SOAPnuke, discarding reads with adapters, uncalled bases, mean Phred below 15, or no exact constant-primer or identifier match. COPE v1.2.5 was used to merge high-quality paired reads, and clonotypes were defined as unique nucleotide sequences. Clonotypes were aligned to IMGT TRBV, TRBD and TRBJ reference segments using MiTCR v1.1. Only V-J combinations with frequency above 0.0001, covering about 99% of repertoires, were analysed. The TCS score was defined as the ratio of F50 (clonal expansion) to E x V (chaos), calculated using BLOSUM62-based TCRdist between CDR3 peptides within each V-J. Welch's t-statistics and random forest reduced 500 to 650 V-J features to about 12, which were used in a naive Bayes classifier (R e1071). No statistical method was used to fix the sample size in advance, and group allocation was not hidden from the investigators. The paper reports TCR Vbeta CDR3 sequencing of about 140 peripheral blood samples: 43 ophthalmopathy, approximately 74 hyperthyroidism and around 17 progressor patients.

Rearrangement joined TRBV11-3 to TRBJ2-1, with TRBD2 as a weak D call on 5 bases. This TCR derives from a man between 35 and 55 years old with Graves disease. Donor details come from another sample of the same person, matched by shared clones. This sample comprised peripheral blood mononuclear cells (PBMCs), obtained at new diagnosis, from a patient treated with antithyroid drugs. The CDR3 loop reads CASSLAGVIGGEQFF. The nucleotides read TGTGCCAGCAGCTTAGCCGGGGTGATAGGTGGTGAGCAGTTCTTC. The full variable domain, with segments outside the CDR3 supplied by the reference TRBV11-3 and TRBJ2-1 proteins, appears as EAGVVQSPRYKIIEKKQPVAFWCNPISGHNTLYWYLQNLGQGPELLIRYENEEAVDDSQLPKDRFSAERLKGVDSTLKIQPAELGDSAVYLCASSLAGVIGGEQFFGPGTRLTVL.